The T cell receptor beta chain under discussion was sequenced for a study of cytomegalovirus exposure and HLA in healthy donors. Study-level findings and limits: Cytomegalovirus status was reportedly diagnosed by the classifier with high sensitivity and specificity.

TCRdb keeps only in-frame clones here, not all; method: immunoSEQ multiplex PCR. The sample lists 150,000 to 200,000 clones; about 85% were seen once. As concerns this clone: The target antigen is unknown.

Trimming cost V 1 base and J 5 bases, with 14 bases left between them. Germline V gene sequence: CDR1 SGHTA, CDR2 FQGNSA. The CDR3 is made up of 15 amino acids. The chain recombines TRBV7-2 with TRBJ2-5; possibly TRBD2 for D (6 bases). This clonotype was obtained from a man aged 30 to 39 in good health and CMV-seropositive. Specimen: PBMCs. The CDR3: CASSLGAGRGETQYF. The CDR3 DNA is TGTGCCAGCAGCTTAGGTGCGGGGCGAGGGGAGACCCAGTACTTC.